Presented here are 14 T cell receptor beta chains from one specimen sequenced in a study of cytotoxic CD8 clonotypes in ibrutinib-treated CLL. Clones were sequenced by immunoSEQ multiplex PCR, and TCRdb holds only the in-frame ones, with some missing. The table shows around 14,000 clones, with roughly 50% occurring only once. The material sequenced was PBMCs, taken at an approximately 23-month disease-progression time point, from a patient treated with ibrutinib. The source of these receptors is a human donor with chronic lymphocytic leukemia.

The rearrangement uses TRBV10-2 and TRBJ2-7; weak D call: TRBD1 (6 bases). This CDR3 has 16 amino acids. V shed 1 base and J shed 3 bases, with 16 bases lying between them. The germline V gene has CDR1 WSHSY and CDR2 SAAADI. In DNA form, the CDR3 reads TGCGCCAGCAGTGAGTGGGGACAAGGGCCTTACTACGAGCAGTACTTC. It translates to CASSEWGQGPYYEQYF.

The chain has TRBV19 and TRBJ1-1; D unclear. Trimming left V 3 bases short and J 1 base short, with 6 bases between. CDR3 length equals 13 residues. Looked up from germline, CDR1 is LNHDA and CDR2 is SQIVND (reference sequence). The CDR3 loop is CASSIWENTEAFF. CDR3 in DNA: TGTGCCAGTAGTATTTGGGAGAACACTGAAGCTTTCTTT.

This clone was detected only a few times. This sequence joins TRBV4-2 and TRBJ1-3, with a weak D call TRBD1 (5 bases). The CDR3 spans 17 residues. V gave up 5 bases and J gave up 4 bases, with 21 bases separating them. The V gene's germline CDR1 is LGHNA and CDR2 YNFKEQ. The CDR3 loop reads CASSSLGRVQAGNTIYF. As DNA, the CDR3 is TGTGCCAGCAGCTCCTTAGGGAGGGTACAGGCGGGAAACACCATATATTTT.

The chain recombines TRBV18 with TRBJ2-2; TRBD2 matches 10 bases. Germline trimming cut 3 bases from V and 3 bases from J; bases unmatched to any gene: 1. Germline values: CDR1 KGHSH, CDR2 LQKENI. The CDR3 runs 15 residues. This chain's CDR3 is CASSPLAGDTGELFF. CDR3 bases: TGTGCCAGCTCACCTCTAGCGGGGGACACCGGGGAGCTGTTTTTT. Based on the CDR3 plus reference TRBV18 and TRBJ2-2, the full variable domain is NAGVMQNPRHLVRRRGQEARLRCSPMKGHSHVYWYRQLPEEGLKFMVYLQKENIIDESGMPKERFSAEFPKEGPSILRIQQVVRGDSAAYFCASSPLAGDTGELFFGEGSRLTVL.

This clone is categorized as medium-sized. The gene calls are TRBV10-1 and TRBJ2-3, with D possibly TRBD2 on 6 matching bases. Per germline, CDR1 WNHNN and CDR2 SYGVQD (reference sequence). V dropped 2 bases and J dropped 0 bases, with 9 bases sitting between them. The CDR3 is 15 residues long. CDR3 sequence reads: CASSEVADSTDTQYF. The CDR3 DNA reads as TGCGCCAGCAGTGAGGTAGCGGATAGCACAGATACGCAGTATTTT.

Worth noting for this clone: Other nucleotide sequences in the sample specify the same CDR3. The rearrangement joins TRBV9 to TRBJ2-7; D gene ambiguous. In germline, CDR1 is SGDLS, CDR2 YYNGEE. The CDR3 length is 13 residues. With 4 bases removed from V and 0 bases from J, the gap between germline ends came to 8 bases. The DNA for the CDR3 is TGTGCCAGCAGCCCCCCATCCTCCTACGAGCAGTACTTC. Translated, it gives CASSPPSSYEQYF.

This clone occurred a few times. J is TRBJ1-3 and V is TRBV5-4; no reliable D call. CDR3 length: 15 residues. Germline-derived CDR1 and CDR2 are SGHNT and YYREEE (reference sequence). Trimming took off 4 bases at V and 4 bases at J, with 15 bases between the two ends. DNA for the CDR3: TGTGCCAGCAGCCAAGAAGGAAAACTGGGAAACACCATATATTTT. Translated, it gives CASSQEGKLGNTIYF.

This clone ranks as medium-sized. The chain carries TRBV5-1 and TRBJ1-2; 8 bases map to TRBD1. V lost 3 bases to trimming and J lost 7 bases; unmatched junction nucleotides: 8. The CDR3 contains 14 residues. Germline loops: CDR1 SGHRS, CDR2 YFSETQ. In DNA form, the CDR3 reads TGCGCCAGCAGCTCGGCAGGGGGCCCTTCTGGCTACACCTTC. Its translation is CASSSAGGPSGYTF. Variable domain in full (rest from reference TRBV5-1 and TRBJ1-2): KAGVTQTPRYLIKTRGQQVTLSCSPISGHRSVSWYQQTPGQGLQFLFEYFSETQRNKGNFPGRFSGRQFSNSRSEMNVSTLELGDSALYLCASSSAGGPSGYTFGSGTRLTVV.

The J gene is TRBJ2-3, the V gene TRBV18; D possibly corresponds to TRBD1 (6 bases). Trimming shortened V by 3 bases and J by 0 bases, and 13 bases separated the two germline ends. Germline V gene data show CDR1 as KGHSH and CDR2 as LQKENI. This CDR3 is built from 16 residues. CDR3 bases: TGTGCCAGCTCACCCCCAAGGACAGCTAGCACAGATACGCAGTATTTT. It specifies CASSPPRTASTDTQYF.

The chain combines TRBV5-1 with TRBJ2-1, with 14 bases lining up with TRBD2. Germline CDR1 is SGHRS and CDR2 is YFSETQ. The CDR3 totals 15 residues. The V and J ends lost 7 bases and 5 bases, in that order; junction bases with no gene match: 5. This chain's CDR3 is CASGLAGGGNNEQFF. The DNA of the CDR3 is TGCGCCAGCGGACTAGCGGGGGGAGGTAACAATGAGCAGTTCTTC.

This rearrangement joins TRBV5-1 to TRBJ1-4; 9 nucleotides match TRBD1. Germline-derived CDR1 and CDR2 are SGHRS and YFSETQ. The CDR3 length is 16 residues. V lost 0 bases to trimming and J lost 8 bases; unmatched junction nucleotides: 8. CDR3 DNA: TGCGCCAGCAGCTTGGACCCGGGACAGGGAGGGGAAAAACTGTTTTTT. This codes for CASSLDPGQGGEKLFF.

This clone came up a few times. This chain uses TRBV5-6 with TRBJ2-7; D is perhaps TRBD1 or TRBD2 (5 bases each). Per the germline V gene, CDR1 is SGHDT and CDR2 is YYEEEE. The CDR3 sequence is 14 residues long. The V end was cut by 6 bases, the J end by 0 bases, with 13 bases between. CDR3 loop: CASNLGASSYEQYF. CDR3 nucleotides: TGTGCCAGCAACCTCGGGGCAAGCTCCTACGAGCAGTACTTC.

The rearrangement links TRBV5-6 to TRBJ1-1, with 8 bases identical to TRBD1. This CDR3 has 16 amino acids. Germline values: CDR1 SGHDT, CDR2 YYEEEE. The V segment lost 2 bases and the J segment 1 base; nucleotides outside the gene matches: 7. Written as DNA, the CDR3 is TGTGCCAGCAGCTTACTTCCCGGGACAGGGAACACTGAAGCTTTCTTT. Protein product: CASSLLPGTGNTEAFF. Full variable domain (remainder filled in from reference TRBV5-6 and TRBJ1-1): DAGVTQSPTHLIKTRGQQVTLRCSPKSGHDTVSWYQQALGQGPQFIFQYYEEEERQRGNFPDRFSGHQFPNYSSELNVNALLLGDSALYLCASSLLPGTGNTEAFFGQGTRLTVV.

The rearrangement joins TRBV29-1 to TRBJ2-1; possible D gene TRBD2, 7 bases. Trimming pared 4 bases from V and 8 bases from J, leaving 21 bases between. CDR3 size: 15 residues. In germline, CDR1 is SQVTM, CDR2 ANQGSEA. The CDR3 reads CSVVLAGAPIDEQFF. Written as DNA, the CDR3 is TGCAGCGTTGTATTGGCGGGGGCCCCCATCGATGAGCAGTTCTTC.